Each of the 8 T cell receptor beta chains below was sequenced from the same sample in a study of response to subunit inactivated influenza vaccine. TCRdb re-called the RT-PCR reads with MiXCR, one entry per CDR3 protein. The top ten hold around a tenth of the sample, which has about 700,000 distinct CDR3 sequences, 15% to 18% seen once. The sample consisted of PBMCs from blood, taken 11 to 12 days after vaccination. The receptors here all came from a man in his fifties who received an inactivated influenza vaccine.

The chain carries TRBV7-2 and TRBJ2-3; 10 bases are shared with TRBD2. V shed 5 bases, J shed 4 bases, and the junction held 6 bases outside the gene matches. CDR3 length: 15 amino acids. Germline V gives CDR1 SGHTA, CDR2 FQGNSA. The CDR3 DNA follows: TGTGCCAGCAGCACAAGCGGGGGGGTTGCAGATACGCAGTATTTT. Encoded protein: CASSTSGGVADTQYF.

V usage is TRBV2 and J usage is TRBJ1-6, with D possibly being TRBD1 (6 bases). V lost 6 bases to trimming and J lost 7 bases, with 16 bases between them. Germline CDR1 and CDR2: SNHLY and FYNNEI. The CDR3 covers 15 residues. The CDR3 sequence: CASRVYTGFNSPLHF. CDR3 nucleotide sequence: TGTGCCAGCAGGGTATATACAGGGTTCAATTCACCCCTCCACTTT.

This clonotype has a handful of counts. The CDR3 bases are TGTGCCAGCAGCTTCGGACTAGCGGGAGGGCGGGACAATGAGCAGTTCTTC. This translates into CASSFGLAGGRDNEQFF. The chain uses TRBV3-1 and TRBJ2-1, with 15 bases aligning to TRBD2. V shed 5 bases, J shed 5 bases, and the junction held 7 bases outside the gene matches. Germline lookup yields CDR1 LGHDT and CDR2 YNNKEL (reference sequence). The CDR3 runs to 17 residues.

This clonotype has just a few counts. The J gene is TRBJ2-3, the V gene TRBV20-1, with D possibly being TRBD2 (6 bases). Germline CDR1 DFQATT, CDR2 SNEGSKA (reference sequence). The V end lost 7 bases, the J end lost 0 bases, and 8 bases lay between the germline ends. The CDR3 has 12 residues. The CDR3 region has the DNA TGCAGTGGGGCGGGAAGCACAGATACGCAGTATTTT. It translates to CSGAGSTDTQYF.

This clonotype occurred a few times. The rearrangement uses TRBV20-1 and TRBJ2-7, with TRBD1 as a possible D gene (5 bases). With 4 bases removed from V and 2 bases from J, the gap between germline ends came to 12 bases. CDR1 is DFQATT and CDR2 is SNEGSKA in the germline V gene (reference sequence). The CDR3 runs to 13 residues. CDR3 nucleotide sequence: TGCAGTGCTACCATGGGGCGGCCCTACGAGCAGTACTTC. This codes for CSATMGRPYEQYF.

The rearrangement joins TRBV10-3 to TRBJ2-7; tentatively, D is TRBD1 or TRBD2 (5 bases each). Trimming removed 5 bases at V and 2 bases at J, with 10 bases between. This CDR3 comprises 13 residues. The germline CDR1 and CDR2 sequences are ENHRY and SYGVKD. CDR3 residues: CAISTGPPYEQYF. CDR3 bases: TGTGCCATCAGTACGGGGCCTCCCTACGAGCAGTACTTC.

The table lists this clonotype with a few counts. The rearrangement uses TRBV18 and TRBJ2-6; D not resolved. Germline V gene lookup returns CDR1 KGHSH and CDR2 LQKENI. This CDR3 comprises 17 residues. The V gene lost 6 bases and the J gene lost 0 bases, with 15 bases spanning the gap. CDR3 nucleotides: TGTGCCAGCTCTACCAGTGGGCGGAGCTCTGGGGCCAACGTCCTGACTTTC. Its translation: CASSTSGRSSGANVLTF.

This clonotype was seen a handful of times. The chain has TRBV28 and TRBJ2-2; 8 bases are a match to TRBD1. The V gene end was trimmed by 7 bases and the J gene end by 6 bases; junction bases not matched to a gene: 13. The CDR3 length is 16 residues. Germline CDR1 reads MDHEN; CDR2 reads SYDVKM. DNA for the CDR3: TGTGCCAGCACCCAACCGACAGGGGACTTTTCCGGGGAGCTGTTTTTT. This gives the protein CASTQPTGDFSGELFF.